This TCR beta chain was sequenced for a study of blood T cell repertoires in COVID-19 (dated by TCRdb to the early 2020s). Regarding the study in general: Samples from collaborators originated in the United States, Italy and Spain and spanned both the acute and convalescent phases of COVID-19. Samples were obtained from the ongoing ImmuneRACE study (first 160 participants) and from 1,254 subjects provided by 6 global collaborators. A freely available public database, intended as a resource for researchers studying the immune response to SARS-CoV-2, is where the repertoires were released. The material from the prospective study consisted of cDNA or gDNA derived from T cells, B-cell-depleted T cells, or PBMCs. HLA class I and class II types, where available, came from metadata supplied by the sample provider rather than from assay-based typing. Sample metadata almost always included a de-identified subject ID, COVID-19 status, age in years and sex. Subjects who had been exposed to COVID-19, were actively infected with it, or had recovered from it provided the deeply sampled blood TCRbeta repertoires that made up the dataset. General findings and caveats noted by the study authors: The amount of clinical and demographic metadata varied by source and participant and was provided uncurated.

TCRbeta CDR3 regions were amplified from genomic DNA by means of the immunoSEQ Assay, a bias-controlled multiplex PCR. The original methods were these. The number of nucleated cells in each sample was estimated from the amplification of reference gene primers within the assay. To quantify the absolute abundance of each unique TCRbeta CDR3 rearrangement, sequence reads were collapsed and filtered. For each sample, productive Simpson clonality was calculated as the square root of Simpson's diversity index over productive rearrangements. What TCRdb holds here is the immuneACCESS table cut down to in-frame rearrangements. Part of the clones is not present; checked against another copy, under half of the missing clones reflect an unresolved V gene, and the others are unexplained. Clonal size and the V and J genes are those of that table, whereas D and trimming came from the DNA. The sample records around 140,000 clones, about 81% of which are singletons. Together, the top ten hold roughly 17% of the sample.

To note about this clone: The target of this receptor is not known. No much larger clone is present one base from it, and per-base qualities are unavailable.

Collaborating institutions collected whole blood in K2EDTA tubes following their own protocols. For TCRbeta analysis, collaborator samples were shipped as frozen whole blood, as isolated PBMCs, or as DNA extracted from either sample type. V lost 3 bases and J lost 0 bases; the stretch between them is 18 bases long. Per the germline V gene, ENHRY is the CDR1 and SYGVKD is the CDR2. Spanning cysteine to phenylalanine, the CDR3 consists of 18 amino acids. The DNA shown is the 54-base CDR3, in frame from base 1. This chain is built from TRBV10-3 and TRBJ1-5, with a tentative D gene TRBD1 over 6 matching bases. The sequenced sample consisted of peripheral blood. The receptor comes from a woman older than 75 with acute or convalescent COVID-19. The DNA reads TGTGCCATCAGTGAAGAAATACTCCGGACAGATAGCAATCAGCCCCAGCATTTT. Translated, it gives CAISEEILRTDSNQPQHF.